The subject of this entry is one TCR beta chain. This sample was included in a study of blood T cell repertoires in COVID-19. The overall study: Some COVID-19 samples were acute and others convalescent; all came from the United States, Italy and Spain. PBMCs, B-cell-depleted T cells, or T cells provided the cDNA or gDNA that made up the material.

Original analysis: Estimated nucleated cell counts came from reference gene primer amplification. The assay was immunoSEQ multiplex PCR, and TCRdb's table has in-frame clones only and misses some. D and trimming were read from the DNA, whereas the V and J calls and clone size are those reported in that table. The data hold some 64,000 clones, with around 90% observed a single time. The clonotype originates from a man aged 50 or older with active COVID-19. Specimen: peripheral blood.

The CDR3 reads CASSQETSNTGELFF. The CDR3 DNA reads TGCGCCAGCAGCCAAGAAACTAGTAACACCGGGGAGCTGTTTTTT. The chain uses TRBV4-1 and TRBJ2-2; D may be TRBD2 (5 bases). The CDR3 sequence is 15 residues long. With 0 bases removed from V and 2 bases from J, the gap between germline ends came to 7 bases. The germline V gene encodes CDR1 MGHRA and CDR2 YSYEKL.